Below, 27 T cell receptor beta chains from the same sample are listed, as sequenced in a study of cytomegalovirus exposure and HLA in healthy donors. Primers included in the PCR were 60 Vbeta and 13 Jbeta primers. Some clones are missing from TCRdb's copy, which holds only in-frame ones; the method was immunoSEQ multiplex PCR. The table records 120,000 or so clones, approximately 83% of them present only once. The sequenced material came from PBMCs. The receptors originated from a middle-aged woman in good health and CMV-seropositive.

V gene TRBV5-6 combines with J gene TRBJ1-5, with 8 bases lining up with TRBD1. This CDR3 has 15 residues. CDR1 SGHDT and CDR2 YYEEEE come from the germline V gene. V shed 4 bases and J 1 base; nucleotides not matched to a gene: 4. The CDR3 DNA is TGTGCCAGCAGCGACAGGGGACGGAGCAATCAGCCCCAGCATTTT. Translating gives CASSDRGRSNQPQHF.

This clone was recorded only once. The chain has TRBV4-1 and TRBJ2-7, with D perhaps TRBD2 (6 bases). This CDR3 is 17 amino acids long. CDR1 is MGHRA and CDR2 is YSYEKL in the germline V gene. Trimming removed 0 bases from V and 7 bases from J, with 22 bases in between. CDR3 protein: CASSQDHGGAQNREQYF. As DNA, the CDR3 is TGCGCCAGCAGCCAAGATCACGGCGGGGCCCAGAACAGGGAGCAGTACTTC.

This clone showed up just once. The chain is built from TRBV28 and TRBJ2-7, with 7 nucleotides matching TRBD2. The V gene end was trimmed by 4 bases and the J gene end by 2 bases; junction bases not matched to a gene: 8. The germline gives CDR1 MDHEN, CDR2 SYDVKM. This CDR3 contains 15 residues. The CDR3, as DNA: TGTGCCAGCAGTTCATTTCAGGGAGGGACCTACGAGCAGTACTTC. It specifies CASSSFQGGTYEQYF. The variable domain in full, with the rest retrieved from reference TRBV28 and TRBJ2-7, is DVKVTQSSRYLVKRTGEKVFLECVQDMDHENMFWYRQDPGLGLRLIYFSYDVKMKEKGDIPEGYSVSREKKERFSLILESASTNQTSMYLCASSSFQGGTYEQYFGPGTRLTVT.

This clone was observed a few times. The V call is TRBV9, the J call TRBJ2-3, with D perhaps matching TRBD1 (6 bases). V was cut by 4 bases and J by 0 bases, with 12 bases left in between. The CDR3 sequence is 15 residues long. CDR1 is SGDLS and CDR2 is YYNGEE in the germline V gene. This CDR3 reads CASSTGQSSTDTQYF. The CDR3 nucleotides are TGTGCCAGCAGCACCGGACAGAGTAGCACAGATACGCAGTATTTT.

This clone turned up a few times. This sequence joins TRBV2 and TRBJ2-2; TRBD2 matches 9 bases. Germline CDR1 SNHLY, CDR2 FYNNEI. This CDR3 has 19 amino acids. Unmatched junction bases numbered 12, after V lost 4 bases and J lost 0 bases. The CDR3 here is CASSVDSGRGTTNTGELFF. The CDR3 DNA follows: TGTGCCAGCAGTGTCGATAGCGGGAGAGGAACAACGAACACCGGGGAGCTGTTTTTT.

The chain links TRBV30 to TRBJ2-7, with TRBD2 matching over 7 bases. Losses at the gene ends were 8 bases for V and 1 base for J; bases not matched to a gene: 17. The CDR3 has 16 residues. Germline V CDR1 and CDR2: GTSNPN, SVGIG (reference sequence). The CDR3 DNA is TGTGCCAGCACCGCCCCCAGCGGGACGCGGTCCTACGAGCAGTACTTC. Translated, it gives CASTAPSGTRSYEQYF.

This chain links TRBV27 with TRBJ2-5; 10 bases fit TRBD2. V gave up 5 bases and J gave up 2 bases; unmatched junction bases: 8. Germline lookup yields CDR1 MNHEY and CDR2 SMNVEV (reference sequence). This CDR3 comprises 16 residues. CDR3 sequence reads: CASSVQASGSQETQYF. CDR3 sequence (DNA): TGTGCCAGCAGTGTACAAGCTAGCGGGAGTCAAGAGACCCAGTACTTC.

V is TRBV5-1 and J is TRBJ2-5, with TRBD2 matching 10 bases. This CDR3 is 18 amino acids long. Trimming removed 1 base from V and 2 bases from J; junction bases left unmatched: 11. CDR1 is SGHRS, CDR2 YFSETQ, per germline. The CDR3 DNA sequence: TGCGCCAGCAGCTTGAGGCTAGCGGGAGTATTCGGGCAAGAGACCCAGTACTTC. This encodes CASSLRLAGVFGQETQYF.

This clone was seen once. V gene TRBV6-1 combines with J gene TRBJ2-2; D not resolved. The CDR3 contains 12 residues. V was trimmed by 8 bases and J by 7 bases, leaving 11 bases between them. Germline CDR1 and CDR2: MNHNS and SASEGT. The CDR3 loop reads CASELRGGELFF. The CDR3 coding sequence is TGTGCCAGCGAGTTACGTGGCGGGGAGCTGTTTTTT.

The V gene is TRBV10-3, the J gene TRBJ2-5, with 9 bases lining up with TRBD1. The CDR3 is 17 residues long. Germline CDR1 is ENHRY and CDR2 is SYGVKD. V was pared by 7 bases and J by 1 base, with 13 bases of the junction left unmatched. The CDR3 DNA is TGTGCCATCAAAGCTTCATTGACAGGGGGAAGCCAAGAGACCCAGTACTTC. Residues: CAIKASLTGGSQETQYF.

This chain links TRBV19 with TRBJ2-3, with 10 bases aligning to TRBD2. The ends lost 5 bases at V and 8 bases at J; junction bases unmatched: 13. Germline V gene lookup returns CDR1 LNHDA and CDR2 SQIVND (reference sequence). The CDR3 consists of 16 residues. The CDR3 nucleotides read TGTGCCAGTAGTTCATGGGCTAGCGGGAGAGGGGCTACGCAGTATTTT. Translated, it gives CASSSWASGRGATQYF.

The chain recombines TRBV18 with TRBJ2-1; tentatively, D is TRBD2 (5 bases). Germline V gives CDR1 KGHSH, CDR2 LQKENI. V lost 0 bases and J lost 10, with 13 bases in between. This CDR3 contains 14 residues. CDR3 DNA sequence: TGTGCCAGCTCACCACCTGGACTGGCCAACGAGCAGTTCTTC. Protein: CASSPPGLANEQFF.

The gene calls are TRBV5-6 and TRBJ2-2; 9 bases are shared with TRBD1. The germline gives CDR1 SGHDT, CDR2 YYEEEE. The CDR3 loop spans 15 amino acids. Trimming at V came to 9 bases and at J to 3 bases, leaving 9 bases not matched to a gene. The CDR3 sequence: CATGRDRAYTGELFF. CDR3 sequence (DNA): TGTGCCACCGGCCGGGACAGGGCATACACCGGGGAGCTGTTTTTT.

The CDR3 DNA reads as TGCGCCAGCAGCCACCGGGACAGACAAGAGACCCAGTACTTC. Translation: CASSHRDRQETQYF. J is TRBJ2-5 and V is TRBV4-1, with 7 bases identical to TRBD1. V gave up 3 bases and J gave up 2 bases; unmatched junction bases: 3. The germline gives CDR1 MGHRA, CDR2 YSYEKL. The CDR3 runs 14 residues.

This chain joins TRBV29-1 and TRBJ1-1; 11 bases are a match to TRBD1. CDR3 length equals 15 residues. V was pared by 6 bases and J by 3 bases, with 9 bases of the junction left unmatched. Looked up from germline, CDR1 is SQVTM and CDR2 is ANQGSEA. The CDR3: CSVAGTGGYDTEAFF. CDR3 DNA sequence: TGCAGCGTAGCCGGGACAGGGGGATATGACACTGAAGCTTTCTTT.

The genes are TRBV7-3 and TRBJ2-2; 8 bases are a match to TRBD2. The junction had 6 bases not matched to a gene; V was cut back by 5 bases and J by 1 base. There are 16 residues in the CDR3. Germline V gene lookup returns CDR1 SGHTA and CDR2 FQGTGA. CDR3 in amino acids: CASSPSGGENTGELFF. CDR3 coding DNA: TGTGCCAGCAGCCCATCGGGAGGGGAGAACACCGGGGAGCTGTTTTTT.

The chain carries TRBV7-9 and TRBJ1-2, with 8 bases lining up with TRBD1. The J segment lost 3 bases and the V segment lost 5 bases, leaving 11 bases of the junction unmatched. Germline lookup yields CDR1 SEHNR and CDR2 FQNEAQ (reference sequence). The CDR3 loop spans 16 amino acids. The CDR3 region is CASSRQGATADYGYTF. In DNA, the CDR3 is TGTGCCAGCAGCCGGCAGGGGGCCACTGCGGACTATGGCTACACCTTC.

The CDR3 here is CASSVALTDYEQYF. The CDR3 DNA reads TGTGCCAGCAGCGTAGCTTTAACAGACTACGAGCAGTACTTC. The chain is built from TRBV9 and TRBJ2-7; D is ambiguous. V lost 0 bases and J lost 3, with 10 bases in between. The CDR3 covers 14 residues. Germline-derived CDR1 and CDR2 are SGDLS and YYNGEE.

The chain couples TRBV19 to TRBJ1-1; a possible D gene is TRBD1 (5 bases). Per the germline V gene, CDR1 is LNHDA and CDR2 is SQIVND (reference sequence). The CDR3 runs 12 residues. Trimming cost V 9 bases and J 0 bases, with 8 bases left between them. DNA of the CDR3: TGTGCCAGCAGACAGCTGAACACTGAAGCTTTCTTT. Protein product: CASRQLNTEAFF.

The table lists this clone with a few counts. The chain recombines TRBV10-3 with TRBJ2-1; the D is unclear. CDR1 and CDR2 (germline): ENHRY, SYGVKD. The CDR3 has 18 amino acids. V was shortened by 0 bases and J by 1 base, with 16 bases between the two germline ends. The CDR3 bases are TGTGCCATCAGTGAGTCGTTAAGTGGGCACCTTTCCTACAATGAGCAGTTCTTC. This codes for CAISESLSGHLSYNEQFF.

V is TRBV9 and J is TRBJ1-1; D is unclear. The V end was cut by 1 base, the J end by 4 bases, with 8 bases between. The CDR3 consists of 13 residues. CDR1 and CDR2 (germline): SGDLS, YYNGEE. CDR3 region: CASSVWGGTEAFF. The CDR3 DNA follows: TGTGCCAGCAGCGTATGGGGAGGCACTGAAGCTTTCTTT.

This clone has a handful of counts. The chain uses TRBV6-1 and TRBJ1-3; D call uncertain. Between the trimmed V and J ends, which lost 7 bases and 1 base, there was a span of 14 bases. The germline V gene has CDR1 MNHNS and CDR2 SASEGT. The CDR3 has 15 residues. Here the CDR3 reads CASTKGGQSGNTIYF. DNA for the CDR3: TGTGCCAGCACTAAGGGAGGGCAGTCTGGAAACACCATATATTTT.

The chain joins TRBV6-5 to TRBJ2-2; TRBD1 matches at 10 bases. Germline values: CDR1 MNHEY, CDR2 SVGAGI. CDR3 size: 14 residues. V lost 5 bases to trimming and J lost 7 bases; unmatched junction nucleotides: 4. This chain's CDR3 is CASSPGTGVGELFF. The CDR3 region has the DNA TGTGCCAGCAGTCCCGGGACAGGGGTCGGGGAGCTGTTTTTT.

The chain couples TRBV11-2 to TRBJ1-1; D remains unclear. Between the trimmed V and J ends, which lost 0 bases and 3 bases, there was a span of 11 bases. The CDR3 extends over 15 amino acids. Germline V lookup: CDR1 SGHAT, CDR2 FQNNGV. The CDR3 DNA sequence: TGTGCCAGCAGCTTAGATAAGGCGGACTACACTGAAGCTTTCTTT. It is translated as CASSLDKADYTEAFF. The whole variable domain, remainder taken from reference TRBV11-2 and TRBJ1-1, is EAGVAQSPRYKIIEKRQSVAFWCNPISGHATLYWYQQILGQGPKLLIQFQNNGVVDDSQLPKDRFSAERLKGVDSTLKIQPAKLEDSAVYLCASSLDKADYTEAFFGQGTRLTVV.

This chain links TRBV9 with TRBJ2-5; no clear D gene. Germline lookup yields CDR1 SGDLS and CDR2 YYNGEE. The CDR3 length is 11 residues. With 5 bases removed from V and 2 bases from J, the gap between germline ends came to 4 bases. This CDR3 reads CASSSQETQYF. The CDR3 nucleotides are TGTGCCAGCAGTTCGCAAGAGACCCAGTACTTC. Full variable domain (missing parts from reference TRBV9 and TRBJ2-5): DSGVTQTPKHLITATGQRVTLRCSPRSGDLSVYWYQQSLDQGLQFLIQYYNGEERAKGNILERFSAQQFPDLHSELNLSSLELGDSALYFCASSSQETQYFGPGTRLLVL.

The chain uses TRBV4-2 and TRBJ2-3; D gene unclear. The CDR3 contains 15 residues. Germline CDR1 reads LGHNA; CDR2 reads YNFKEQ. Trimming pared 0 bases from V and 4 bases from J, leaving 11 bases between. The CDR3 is CASSQDPVESDTQYF. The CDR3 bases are TGTGCCAGCAGCCAAGATCCGGTAGAGTCAGATACGCAGTATTTT.

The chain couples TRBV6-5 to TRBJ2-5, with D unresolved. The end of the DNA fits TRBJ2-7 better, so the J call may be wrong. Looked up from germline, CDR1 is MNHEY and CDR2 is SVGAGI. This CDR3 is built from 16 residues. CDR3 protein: CASSYYGVGATYEQYF. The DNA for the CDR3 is TGTGCCAGCAGTTACTACGGTGTGGGCGCCACCTACGAGCAGTACTTC.